This T cell receptor (beta chain) was sequenced in a study of T-cell memory formation after mild COVID-19 (dated by TCRdb to the early 2020s). In terms of the full investigation: TCR sequence clusters from the two donors were largely donor specific. In a couple of donors, T-cell clones that expanded and contracted after mild COVID-19 were tracked by sequencing TCRalpha and TCRbeta repertoires over time. Two young, previously healthy adult volunteers made up the cohort, one male and one female. The investigation overall reported the following: The study covered only a couple of mild cases, and larger cohorts including severe cases with pre-infection samples were considered necessary. Some responding clones were detected in pre-infection memory, which suggested that pre-existing cross-reactive memory T cells had joined the SARS-CoV-2 response. SARS-CoV-2 specificity was not confirmed for the second-wave clones peaking on day 37. Balanced CD4/CD8 phenotypes were observed for clones contracting from day 15 to 85, whereas a bias towards CD4+ was observed for a second wave of clones expanding from day 15 to 37. Contracting CD4+ clones were located mainly in the CM and EM memory subsets, whereas CD8+ clones were found to be enriched in EMRA.

Ficoll-Paque density gradient centrifugation was the method used to isolate PBMCs. The CDR3 goes from the cysteine to the phenylalanine over 15 residues. CDR3 DNA only is kept here, 45 bases in frame from base 1. CDR1 and CDR2 (SGHRS, YFSETQ) derive from the germline V gene. Trimming at the junction amounts to 0 bases on V and 1 base on J, and the germline ends lie 8 bases apart. This clonotype was counted only a few times. It lacks a known antigen. No quality values exist for individual bases; no much larger clone is one base distant. Data came from an Illumina NovaSeq 6000. TCRalpha and TCRbeta cDNA libraries were constructed by 5'RACE with constant-segment primers, with sample barcodes and unique molecular identifiers being introduced. RNA was extracted from every sample with Trizol reagent. Libraries were amplified in two PCR steps, with a second sample barcode and Illumina TruSeq adapters added in the second step. The libraries were sequenced on an Illumina NovaSeq using 2 x 150 bp paired-end reads. As for the original processing: Demultiplexing of reads and collapsing into UMI-guided consensus sequences were performed with migec v1.2.7. Using mixcr v2.1.11, UMI consensuses were aligned to TRA and TRB V and J templates and then assembled into clonotypes. Clonotypes were classified as expanded or contracted when called significant by both edgeR and NoisET, with noise models trained on biological replicates. For edgeR calls, the thresholds were a false discovery rate-adjusted p below 0.01 and a log2 fold-change of 1. As an exploratory analysis of dynamics, PCA with hierarchical clustering was applied to max-normalized trajectories of the 1000 most abundant clonotypes. Separately sequenced CD4+ and CD8+ repertoires were used to assign a CD4 or CD8 phenotype to each responding clone. The raw public reads went through TCRdb reprocessing: fastp at Q25, MiXCR clone calling, in-frame beta chains kept. Entries that share a CDR3 protein sequence are merged under the most common genes and DNA. V and J calls and clone size were set by TCRdb, not the authors. The sample has 200,000 to 250,000 distinct CDR3 sequences on record, 9.4% of them singletons. 22% of the sample rests with the top ten.

The sequenced sample was PBMCs or a T cell subset sorted from them (not recorded which). The chain is assembled from TRBV5-1 and TRBJ2-1; confidence is insufficient to name the D gene. This TCR came from a young man who had mild COVID-19 (a few samples of this study predate the infection). The sample titles of this study are shuffled in the database, so cell type and time point are left out; the donor was told from shared clones. For the CDR3, the sequence is CASSLADPSYNEQFF. In nucleotides, the sequence is TGCGCCAGCAGCTTGGCCGATCCTTCCTACAATGAGCAGTTCTTC.